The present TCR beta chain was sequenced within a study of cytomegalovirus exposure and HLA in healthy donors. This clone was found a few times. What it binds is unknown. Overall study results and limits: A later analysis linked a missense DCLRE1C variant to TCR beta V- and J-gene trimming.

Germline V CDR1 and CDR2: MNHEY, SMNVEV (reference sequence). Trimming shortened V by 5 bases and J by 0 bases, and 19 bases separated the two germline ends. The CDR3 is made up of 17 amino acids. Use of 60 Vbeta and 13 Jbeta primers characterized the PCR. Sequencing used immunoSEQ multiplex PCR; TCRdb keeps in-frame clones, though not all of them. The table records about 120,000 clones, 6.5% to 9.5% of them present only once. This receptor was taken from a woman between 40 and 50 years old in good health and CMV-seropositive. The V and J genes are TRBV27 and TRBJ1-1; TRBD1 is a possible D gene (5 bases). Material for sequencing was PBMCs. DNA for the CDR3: TGTGCCAGCAGTCTAGGGGACTGGGAGGCCATGAACACTGAAGCTTTCTTT. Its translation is CASSLGDWEAMNTEAFF.